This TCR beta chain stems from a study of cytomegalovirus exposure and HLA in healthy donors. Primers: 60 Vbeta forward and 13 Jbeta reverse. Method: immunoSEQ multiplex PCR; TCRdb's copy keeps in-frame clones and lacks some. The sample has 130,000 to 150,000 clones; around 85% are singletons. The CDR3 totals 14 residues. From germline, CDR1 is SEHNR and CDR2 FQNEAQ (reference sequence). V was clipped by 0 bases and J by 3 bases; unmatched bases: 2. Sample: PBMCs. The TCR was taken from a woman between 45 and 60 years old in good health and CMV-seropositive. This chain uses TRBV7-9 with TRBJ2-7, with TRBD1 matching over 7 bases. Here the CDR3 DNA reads TGTGCCAGCAGCTTAGCCCGGGACAGCTACGAGCAGTACTTC. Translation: CASSLARDSYEQYF. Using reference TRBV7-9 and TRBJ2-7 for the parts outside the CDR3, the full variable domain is DTGVSQNPRHKITKRGQNVTFRCDPISEHNRLYWYRQTLGQGPEFLTYFQNEAQLEKSRLLSDRFSAERPKGSFSTLEIQRTEQGDSAMYLCASSLARDSYEQYFGPGTRLTVT.